The 28 T cell receptor beta chains given below trace back to one sample, sequenced in a study of siplizumab effects on memory and regulatory T cells. TCRdb's table, derived via immunoSEQ multiplex PCR, lists solely in-frame clones and lacks some. The profile shows some 100,000 clones, around 90% of them singletons. Material: CD4+ T cells sorted from blood. The receptors come from a human donor in good health. Some clones in this sample may be carry-over from other donors' samples.

V is TRBV7-2 and J is TRBJ1-1; possibly TRBD1 for D (5 bases). Germline assignment: CDR1 SGHTA and CDR2 FQGNSA. Trimming cost V 4 bases and J 1 base, with 13 bases left between them. The CDR3 length is 15 residues. DNA of the CDR3: TGTGCCAGCAGCTCCCTCCGTGGGGGGAACACTGAAGCTTTCTTT. This codes for CASSSLRGGNTEAFF.

This sequence joins TRBV6-6 and TRBJ2-3; D gene unclear. The CDR3 extends over 13 amino acids. V lost 4 bases to trimming and J lost 13 bases, with 18 bases between them. Germline assignment: CDR1 MNHNY and CDR2 SVGAGI (reference sequence). The CDR3 loop is CASSSPTDQLEYF. DNA for the CDR3: TGTGCCAGCAGTTCCCCGACGGACCAATTGGAGTATTTT.

The V call is TRBV7-9, the J call TRBJ2-1; D gene ambiguous. The CDR3 length is 14 residues. V was cut by 0 bases and J by 0 bases, with 3 bases left in between. The V gene's germline CDR1 is SEHNR and CDR2 FQNEAQ (reference sequence). CDR3 in amino acids: CASSLAISYNEQFF. CDR3 DNA: TGTGCCAGCAGCTTAGCGATCTCCTACAATGAGCAGTTCTTC.

V and J are TRBV19 and TRBJ1-2; no clear D gene. Trimming took off 9 bases at V and 0 bases at J, with 17 bases between the two ends. Germline CDR1 is LNHDA and CDR2 is SQIVND (reference sequence). The CDR3 totals 15 residues. The CDR3 loop is CASMTPNRANYGYTF. The CDR3 nucleotides read TGTGCCAGCATGACACCGAATCGAGCTAACTATGGCTACACCTTC.

A word on this clone: A read error may produce the germline difference seen at one junction end. This chain uses TRBV5-1 with TRBJ1-5; D may be TRBD1 (5 bases). The CDR3 sequence is 15 residues long. The germline V gene has CDR1 SGHRS and CDR2 YFSETQ. The CDR3 region is CASSFTRDGNQPQHF. CDR3 sequence (DNA): TGTGCCAGCAGCTTTACGAGGGACGGCAATCAGCCCCAGCATTTT.

This clone showed up just once. J is TRBJ1-5 and V is TRBV18, with no clear D. Between the trimmed V and J ends, which lost 2 bases and 0 bases, there was a span of 5 bases. This CDR3 contains 14 residues. Germline-derived CDR1 and CDR2 are KGHSH and LQKENI. The CDR3 nucleotides are TGTGCCAGCTCACCAAAGAATAGCAATCAGCCCCAGCATTTT. Its translation: CASSPKNSNQPQHF.

V gene TRBV5-1 combines with J gene TRBJ2-1, with 12 positions matching TRBD2. CDR1 is SGHRS, CDR2 YFSETQ, per germline. This CDR3 is built from 15 residues. V lost 3 bases, J lost 8 bases, and 6 bases stayed unmatched. CDR3 protein: CASSSETSGRYEQFF. In DNA, the CDR3 is TGCGCCAGCAGCTCAGAGACTAGCGGGAGATATGAGCAGTTCTTC.

The genes are TRBV6-5 and TRBJ2-7; 10 nucleotides match TRBD2. This CDR3 spans 16 amino acids. The germline CDR1 and CDR2 sequences are MNHEY and SVGAGI. V shed 0 bases and J 3 bases; nucleotides not matched to a gene: 5. The CDR3: CASSYSLSSGSYEQYF. For the CDR3, the DNA is TGTGCCAGCAGTTACTCACTTTCTAGCGGGAGCTACGAGCAGTACTTC.

The V and J genes are TRBV6-1 and TRBJ2-1; D gene uncertain. The CDR3 has 14 amino acids. V shed 6 bases and J shed 3 bases, with 12 bases lying between them. CDR1 and CDR2 (germline): MNHNS, SASEGT. Written as DNA, the CDR3 is TGTGCCAGCAGAGAGAGTCTGAGCTACAATGAGCAGTTCTTC. Residues: CASRESLSYNEQFF.

This chain uses TRBV7-8 with TRBJ2-5; D perhaps matches TRBD2 (5 bases). The germline gives CDR1 SGHVS, CDR2 FQNEAQ. With 4 bases removed from V and 10 bases from J, the gap between germline ends came to 16 bases. CDR3 size: 13 residues. CDR3 sequence (DNA): TGTGCCAGCAGCTCTAGACTACCTCTGGACCAGTACTTC. Its protein is CASSSRLPLDQYF.

In regard to this clone: Within the sample, other DNA sequences also encode this same CDR3. The gene calls are TRBV5-1 and TRBJ2-2; TRBD2 matches at 7 bases. V shed 4 bases and J 5 bases; nucleotides not matched to a gene: 2. The germline CDR1 and CDR2 sequences are SGHRS and YFSETQ. This CDR3 spans 13 amino acids. CDR3 region: CASSPSGTGELFF. In DNA, the CDR3 is TGCGCCAGCAGCCCTAGCGGTACCGGGGAGCTGTTTTTT.

The chain links TRBV19 to TRBJ2-1; D is possibly TRBD2 (6 bases). The germline V gene has CDR1 LNHDA and CDR2 SQIVND (reference sequence). Trimming stripped 3 bases from V and 5 bases from J, with 17 bases between. The CDR3 spans 16 residues. The CDR3 DNA reads as TGTGCCAGTAGTATTCAAGCCCGGGGGATCAACAATGAGCAGTTCTTC. Protein sequence: CASSIQARGINNEQFF.

The chain combines TRBV19 with TRBJ2-3; 9 positions match TRBD2. The CDR3 totals 14 residues. V was pared by 5 bases and J by 7 bases, with 7 bases of the junction left unmatched. Germline CDR1 LNHDA, CDR2 SQIVND (reference sequence). This CDR3 reads CASSPRLAAYTQYF. The CDR3 DNA follows: TGTGCCAGTAGTCCCCGACTAGCGGCCTATACGCAGTATTTT.

J is TRBJ1-2 and V is TRBV5-4, with a weak D call TRBD1 (5 bases). This CDR3 region has 13 residues. V lost 2 bases, J lost 5 bases, and 10 bases lay in between. CDR1 and CDR2 (germline): SGHNT, YYREEE (reference sequence). CDR3 DNA: TGTGCCAGCAGCTTTAAGGGGAGATATGGCTACACCTTC. Translated: CASSFKGRYGYTF.

The chain is built from TRBV21-1 and TRBJ1-2. TRBV21-1 corresponds to a pseudogene. The CDR3 spans 14 residues. CDR3 bases: TGTGCCAGCAGCATAAGGGGGGGACTCTATGGCTACACCTTC. Translation gives CASSIRGGLYGYTF.

In this sample, this clone turned up once. The genes are TRBV5-1 and TRBJ2-7; D is ambiguous. The ends were cut back, 2 bases at V and 4 bases at J, with 7 bases in the middle. The CDR3 is made up of 12 amino acids. CDR1 is SGHRS, CDR2 YFSETQ, per germline. The CDR3 here is CASSLGQYEQYF. The CDR3 nucleotides are TGCGCCAGCAGCTTAGGGCAATACGAGCAGTACTTC.

This chain joins TRBV5-1 and TRBJ2-3; 10 bases align to TRBD2. With V trimmed by 0 bases and J by 1 base, 5 bases remained unmatched. This CDR3 has 17 amino acids. CDR1 is SGHRS, CDR2 YFSETQ, per germline. CDR3: CASSLGNSGRRTDTQYF. CDR3 nucleotide sequence: TGCGCCAGCAGCTTGGGAAATAGCGGGAGGCGCACAGATACGCAGTATTTT.

The chain combines TRBV29-1 with TRBJ2-3; D not certain. Trimming took 6 bases from V and 2 from J, leaving 12 bases between them. The CDR3 totals 13 residues. From germline, CDR1 is SQVTM and CDR2 ANQGSEA. This chain's CDR3 is CSVTSVDTDTQYF. For the CDR3, the DNA is TGCAGCGTGACCTCCGTTGACACAGATACGCAGTATTTT.

The genes are TRBV12-5 and TRBJ2-7, with TRBD2 matching 15 bases. The CDR3 has 15 amino acids. With 5 bases clipped from V and 3 bases from J, the junction kept 2 bases outside the gene matches. Germline assignment: CDR1 LGHNT and CDR2 FRNRAP. The CDR3 region has the DNA TGTGCTAGTGGTCGGACTAGCGGGAGGGGCTACGAGCAGTACTTC. Encoded protein: CASGRTSGRGYEQYF.

Only one count was recorded for this clone. The V and J genes are TRBV7-2 and TRBJ2-7; D is undetermined. The germline V gene has CDR1 SGHTA and CDR2 FQGNSA. The CDR3 is 11 residues long. V was trimmed by 1 base and J by 5 bases, leaving 3 bases between them. CDR3 in DNA: TGTGCCAGCAGCTTAGTACACGAGCAGTACTTC. Translating gives CASSLVHEQYF.

The rearrangement links TRBV2 to TRBJ2-7; D not certain. This CDR3 is built from 11 residues. The V and J ends lost 5 bases and 6 bases respectively, with 8 bases between them. Germline CDR1 and CDR2: SNHLY and FYNNEI. The CDR3 loop is CASSRGSEQYF. Written as DNA, the CDR3 is TGTGCCAGCAGTAGAGGTTCCGAGCAGTACTTC.

The J gene is TRBJ2-3, the V gene TRBV19, with 9 positions matching TRBD1. CDR1 is LNHDA, CDR2 SQIVND, per germline (reference sequence). This CDR3 comprises 16 residues. The ends lost 3 bases at V and 2 bases at J; junction bases unmatched: 6. The CDR3 nucleotides are TGTGCCAGTAGTATGCACCGGGACAGGGTCACAGATACGCAGTATTTT. Its translation is CASSMHRDRVTDTQYF.

The chain is built from TRBV5-6 and TRBJ2-7, with D possibly called TRBD1 or TRBD2 (5 bases each). Germline V lookup: CDR1 SGHDT, CDR2 YYEEEE. V was shortened by 4 bases and J by 7 bases, with 24 bases between the two germline ends. The CDR3 loop spans 16 amino acids. The CDR3 DNA follows: TGTGCCAGCAGCCCGGCGTTAGGGCTGGGGGTATGGGAGCAGTACTTC. This gives the protein CASSPALGLGVWEQYF.

The rearrangement links TRBV13 to TRBJ2-1; TRBD1 matches 7 bases. Germline trimming cut 6 bases from V and 0 bases from J; bases unmatched to any gene: 5. The CDR3 contains 15 residues. Germline lookup yields CDR1 PRHDT and CDR2 FYEKMQ (reference sequence). The CDR3 is CASSQGTASYNEQFF. CDR3 DNA sequence: TGTGCCAGCAGTCAAGGGACAGCCTCCTACAATGAGCAGTTCTTC.

The chain uses TRBV5-6 and TRBJ2-7; D remains unclear. The CDR3 has 15 residues. Deletions cut 0 bases from V and 3 bases from J, with 13 bases between. Germline loops: CDR1 SGHDT, CDR2 YYEEEE. CDR3 loop: CASSLGALNLYEQYF. For the CDR3, the DNA is TGTGCCAGCAGCTTGGGTGCCCTTAATCTCTACGAGCAGTACTTC.

The chain is built from TRBV28 and TRBJ1-5; 8 bases map to TRBD1. V lost 3 bases, J lost 0 bases, and 10 bases stayed unmatched. Germline lookup yields CDR1 MDHEN and CDR2 SYDVKM. This CDR3 is 18 amino acids long. CDR3 nucleotides: TGTGCCAGCAGTTTGGTAGGCAGGGGGCTAGATAGCAATCAGCCCCAGCATTTT. This encodes CASSLVGRGLDSNQPQHF.

The J gene is TRBJ2-7, the V gene TRBV28; TRBD2 matches 10 bases. The CDR3 spans 15 residues. After removal of 3 bases from V and 4 bases from J, the junction contained 6 bases not matched to a gene. Looked up from germline, CDR1 is MDHEN and CDR2 is SYDVKM. This chain's CDR3 is CASSFSSGRTYEQYF. CDR3 nucleotides: TGTGCCAGCAGTTTTTCTAGCGGGAGAACGTACGAGCAGTACTTC.

CDR3 sequence reads: CASSYSTGTYEQYF. The CDR3 DNA reads TGTGCCAGCAGTTACTCGACAGGGACCTACGAGCAGTACTTC. The chain joins TRBV6-5 to TRBJ2-7; 7 positions match TRBD1. The CDR3 runs to 14 residues. The ends lost 0 bases at V and 2 bases at J; junction bases unmatched: 1. The germline CDR1 and CDR2 sequences are MNHEY and SVGAGI.